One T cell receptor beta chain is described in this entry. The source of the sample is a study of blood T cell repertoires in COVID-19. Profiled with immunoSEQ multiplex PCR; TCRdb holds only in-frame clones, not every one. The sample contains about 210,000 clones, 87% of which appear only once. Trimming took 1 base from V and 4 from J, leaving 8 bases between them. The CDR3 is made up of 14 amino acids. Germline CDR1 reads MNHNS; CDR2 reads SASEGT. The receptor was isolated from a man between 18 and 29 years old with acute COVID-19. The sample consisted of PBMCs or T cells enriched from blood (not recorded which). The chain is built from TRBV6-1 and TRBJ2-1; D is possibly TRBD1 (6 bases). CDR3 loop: CASSEGDTYNEQFF. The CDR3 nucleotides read TGTGCCAGCAGTGAAGGGGACACGTACAATGAGCAGTTCTTC.